The text below deals with one TCR beta chain. Its antigen is still unknown. This specimen comes from a study of radiation and T cells in renal cell carcinoma. Notes on the study in general: No pretreatment tumor biopsies were available for baseline clonotypes. In blood, top tumor clones expanded by 2 weeks, shrinking by 4.

Using immunoSEQ multiplex PCR, the repertoire was profiled, and TCRdb retains in-frame clones only, with some absent. In the table there are about 77,000 clones, approximately 82% of which are singletons. Time point noted: blood 4 weeks post-SBRT, at nephrectomy. Noted treatment: 15 Gy SBRT to primary tumor, nephrectomy 4 weeks later. The V and J ends lost 4 bases and 0 bases respectively, with 13 bases between them. The germline CDR1 and CDR2 sequences are MNHEY and SMNVEV (reference sequence). This CDR3 spans 16 amino acids. The chain is built from TRBV27 and TRBJ2-1; D uncertain. This material consisted of blood, taken from a patient whose treatment included radiotherapy and nephrectomy. This TCR derives from a woman aged 55-70 years with renal cell carcinoma. The CDR3 DNA follows: TGTGCCAGCAGTTCCTCCAGGCCCAGCTCCTACAATGAGCAGTTCTTC. Translated: CASSSSRPSSYNEQFF.